This TCR beta chain is drawn from a study of blood T cell repertoires in COVID-19. At the level of the study: COVID-19 samples from acute and convalescent phases originated in the United States, Italy and Spain. Sources were T cells, B-cell-depleted T cells, or PBMCs; the material itself was cDNA or gDNA.

Participant ages covered roughly 18 to 89 years across around 22 US areas. Clinical history reported by participants formed the basis on which cohorts were assigned. The table came from immunoSEQ multiplex PCR; TCRdb's copy has only in-frame clones and leaves some out. The table includes roughly 170,000 clones, around 83% detected once. V was cut by 1 base and J by 5 bases, with 15 bases left in between. Germline CDR1 is SGHAT and CDR2 is FQNNGV. The length of the CDR3 is 15 residues. V usage is TRBV11-2 and J usage is TRBJ2-7; D call uncertain. This TCR came from a woman aged 45-65 years in a cohort exposed to, infected with or recovered from COVID-19 (not recorded which). Input material: PBMCs or T cells enriched from blood (not recorded which). This CDR3 reads CASSLVSGFLHEQYF. The CDR3 DNA reads as TGTGCCAGCAGCTTAGTATCAGGCTTCCTTCACGAGCAGTACTTC.